This TCR beta chain was identified in a study of regulatory T cells in long-lasting Graves disease. Documented time point: newly diagnosed GD, antithyroid drugs for less than 3 months. With RNA extracted from PBMCs as input, the TCR library was made. Relying on iRepertoire HTBI primers and Arm-PCR of CDR3 regions, the team built TCR beta libraries. TCRdb itself ran the multiplex PCR reads through MiXCR, one entry per CDR3 protein. The repertoire holds approximately 390,000 distinct CDR3 sequences, with around 16% as singletons. Findings and caveats of the study: Persistent disease was characterized by preferential usage of TRBV28, TRBJ1-2 and TRBJ2-5. Accuracy was possibly reduced by small sample size.

Germline values: CDR1 SGHRS, CDR2 YFSETQ. There are 17 residues in the CDR3. The junction had 13 bases not matched to a gene; V was cut back by 2 bases and J by 7 bases. This clonotype was counted at least ten times. What it recognizes is unknown. The data were also submitted as part of a second study, on T cells in Graves' hyperthyroidism and ophthalmopathy. That work states: With a median lead of around 6.7 months before onset, the model predicted ophthalmopathy.

The sample consisted of peripheral blood mononuclear cells (PBMCs), taken at new diagnosis, from a patient treated with antithyroid drugs. The rearrangement joins TRBV5-1 to TRBJ2-7, with 12 bases that match TRBD2. The TCR sequence derives from a woman in her late teens or twenties with Graves disease. The CDR3 sequence is CASSFTSGRTNSWEQYF. DNA for the CDR3: TGCGCCAGCAGCTTTACTAGCGGGAGGACTAATTCTTGGGAGCAGTACTTC.